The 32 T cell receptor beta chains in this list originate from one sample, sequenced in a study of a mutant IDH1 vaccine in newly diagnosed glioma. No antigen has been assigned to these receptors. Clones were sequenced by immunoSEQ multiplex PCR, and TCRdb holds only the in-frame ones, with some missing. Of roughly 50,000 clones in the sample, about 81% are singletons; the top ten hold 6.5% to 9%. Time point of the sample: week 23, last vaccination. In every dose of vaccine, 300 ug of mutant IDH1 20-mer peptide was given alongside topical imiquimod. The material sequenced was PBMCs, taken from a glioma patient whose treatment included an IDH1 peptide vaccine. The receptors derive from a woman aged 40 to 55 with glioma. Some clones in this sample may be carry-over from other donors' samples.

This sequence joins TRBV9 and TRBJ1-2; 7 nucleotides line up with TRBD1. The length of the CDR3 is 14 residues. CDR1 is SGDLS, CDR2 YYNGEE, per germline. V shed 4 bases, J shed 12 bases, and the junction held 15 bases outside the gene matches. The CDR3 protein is CASSHRDSVLVDTF. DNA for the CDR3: TGTGCCAGCAGCCACCGGGACAGTGTTTTAGTGGACACCTTC.

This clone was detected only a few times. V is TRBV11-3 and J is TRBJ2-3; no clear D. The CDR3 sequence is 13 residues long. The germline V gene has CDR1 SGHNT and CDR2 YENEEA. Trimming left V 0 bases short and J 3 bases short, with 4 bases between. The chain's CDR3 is CASSLDVTDTQYF. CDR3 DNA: TGTGCCAGCAGCTTAGACGTTACAGATACGCAGTATTTT.

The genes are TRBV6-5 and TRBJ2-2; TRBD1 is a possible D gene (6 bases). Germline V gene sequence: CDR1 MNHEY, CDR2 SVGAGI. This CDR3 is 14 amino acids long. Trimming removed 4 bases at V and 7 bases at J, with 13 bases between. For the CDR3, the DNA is TGTGCCAGCAGTTTGGGACAAGGCTTCGGGGAGCTGTTTTTT. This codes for CASSLGQGFGELFF.

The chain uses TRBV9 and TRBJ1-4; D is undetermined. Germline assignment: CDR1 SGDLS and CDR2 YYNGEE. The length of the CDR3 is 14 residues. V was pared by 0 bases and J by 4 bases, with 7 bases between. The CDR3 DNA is TGTGCCAGCAGCGTAGCTGGCAGTAATGAAAAACTGTTTTTT. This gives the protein CASSVAGSNEKLFF.

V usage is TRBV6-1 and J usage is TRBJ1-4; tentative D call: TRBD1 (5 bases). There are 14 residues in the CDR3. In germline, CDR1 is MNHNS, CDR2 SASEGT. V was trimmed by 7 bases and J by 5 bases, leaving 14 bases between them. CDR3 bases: TGTGCCAGCACCCCAAGCAGACAGAATGAAAAACTGTTTTTT. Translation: CASTPSRQNEKLFF.

The CDR3 loop is CAISAQAGGYNEQFF. The DNA for the CDR3 is TGTGCCATCAGTGCCCAAGCGGGGGGCTACAATGAGCAGTTCTTC. The J gene is TRBJ2-1, the V gene TRBV10-3, with 9 bases aligning to TRBD2. Germline CDR1 ENHRY, CDR2 SYGVKD. V lost 4 bases, J lost 3 bases, and 4 bases stayed unmatched. CDR3 size: 15 residues.

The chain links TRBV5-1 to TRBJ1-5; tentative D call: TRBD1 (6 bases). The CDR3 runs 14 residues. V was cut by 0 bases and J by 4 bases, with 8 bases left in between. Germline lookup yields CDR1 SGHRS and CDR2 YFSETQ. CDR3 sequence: CASSLEGGNQPQHF. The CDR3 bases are TGCGCCAGCAGCTTGGAAGGGGGTAATCAGCCCCAGCATTTT.

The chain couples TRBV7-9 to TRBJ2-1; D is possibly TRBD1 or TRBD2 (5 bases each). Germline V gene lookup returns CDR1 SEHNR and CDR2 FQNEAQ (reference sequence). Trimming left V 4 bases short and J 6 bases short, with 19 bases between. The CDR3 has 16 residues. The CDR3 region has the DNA TGTGCCAGCAGCTCCTGGGACCACGTCGGATCCAATGAGCAGTTCTTC. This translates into CASSSWDHVGSNEQFF.

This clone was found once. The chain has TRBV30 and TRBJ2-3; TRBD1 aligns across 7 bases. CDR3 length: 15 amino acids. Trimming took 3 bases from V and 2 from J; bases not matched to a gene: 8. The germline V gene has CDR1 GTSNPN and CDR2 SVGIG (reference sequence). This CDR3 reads CAWRDIGTDTDTQYF. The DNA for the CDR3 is TGTGCCTGGAGGGATATAGGGACAGACACAGATACGCAGTATTTT.

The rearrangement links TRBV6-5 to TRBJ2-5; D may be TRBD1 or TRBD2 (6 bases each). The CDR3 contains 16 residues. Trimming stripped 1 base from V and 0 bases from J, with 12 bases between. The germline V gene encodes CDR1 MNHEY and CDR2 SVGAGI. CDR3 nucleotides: TGTGCCAGCAGTTACTACCTAGGGGGGTACCAAGAGACCCAGTACTTC. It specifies CASSYYLGGYQETQYF.

The CDR3 reads CASSPTTGVSNYGYTF. As DNA, the CDR3 is TGTGCCAGCAGCCCCACCACGGGGGTTTCTAACTATGGCTACACCTTC. The chain is built from TRBV7-9 and TRBJ1-2, with D perhaps TRBD1 (5 bases). The V end was cut by 5 bases, the J end by 0 bases, with 16 bases between. The germline CDR1 and CDR2 sequences are SEHNR and FQNEAQ (reference sequence). This CDR3 contains 16 residues.

The CDR3 DNA is TGTGCCAGCAGTGGGACAGGGCAGGGGAATGAGCAGTTCTTC. This sequence encodes CASSGTGQGNEQFF. The chain is built from TRBV25-1 and TRBJ2-1, with 8 bases matching TRBD1. CDR1 MGHDK and CDR2 SYGVNS come from the germline V gene. The CDR3 covers 14 residues. The junction had 6 bases not matched to a gene; V was cut back by 4 bases and J by 7 bases.

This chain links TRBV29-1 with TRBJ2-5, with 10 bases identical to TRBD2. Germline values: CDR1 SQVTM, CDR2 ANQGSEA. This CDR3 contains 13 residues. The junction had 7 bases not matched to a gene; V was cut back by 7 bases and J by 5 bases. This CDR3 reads CSAASGGGETQYF. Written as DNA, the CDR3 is TGCAGCGCCGCTAGCGGGGGCGGGGAGACCCAGTACTTC.

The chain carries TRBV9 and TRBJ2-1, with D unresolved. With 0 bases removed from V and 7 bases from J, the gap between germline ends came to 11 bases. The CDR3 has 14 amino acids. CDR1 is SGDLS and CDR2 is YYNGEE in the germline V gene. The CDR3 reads CASSVGGLTNEQFF. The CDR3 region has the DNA TGTGCCAGCAGCGTAGGTGGCCTAACGAATGAGCAGTTCTTC.

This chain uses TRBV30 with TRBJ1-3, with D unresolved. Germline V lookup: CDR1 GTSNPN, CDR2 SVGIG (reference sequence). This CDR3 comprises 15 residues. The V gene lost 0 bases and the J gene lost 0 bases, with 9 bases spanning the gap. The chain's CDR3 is CAWSVLPDSGNTIYF. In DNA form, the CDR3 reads TGTGCCTGGAGTGTACTTCCGGACTCTGGAAACACCATATATTTT.

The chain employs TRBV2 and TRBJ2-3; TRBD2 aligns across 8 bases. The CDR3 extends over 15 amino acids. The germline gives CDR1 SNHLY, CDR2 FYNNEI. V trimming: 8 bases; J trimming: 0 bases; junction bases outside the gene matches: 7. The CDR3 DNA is TGTGCCAGCCGGGCTAGCGGGCGTAGCACAGATACGCAGTATTTT. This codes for CASRASGRSTDTQYF.

Here the CDR3 DNA reads TGTGCCAGCAGCCCTGAAACCTGGAGTGCCCCCTCTGGGGCCAACGTCCTGACTTTC. The encoded protein is CASSPETWSAPSGANVLTF. This chain uses TRBV7-2 with TRBJ2-6; no clear D. Trimming stripped 5 bases from V and 0 bases from J, with 20 bases between. The CDR3 extends over 19 amino acids. Germline V gene sequence: CDR1 SGHTA, CDR2 FQGNSA.

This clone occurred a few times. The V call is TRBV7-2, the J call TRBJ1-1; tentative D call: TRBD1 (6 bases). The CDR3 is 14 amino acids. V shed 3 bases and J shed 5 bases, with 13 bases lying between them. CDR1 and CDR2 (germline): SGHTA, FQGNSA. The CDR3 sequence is CASSFPGGLTEAFF. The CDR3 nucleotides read TGTGCCAGCAGCTTTCCCGGGGGCCTAACTGAAGCTTTCTTT.

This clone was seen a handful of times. CDR3 nucleotides: TGTGCCAGCAGTGAAAACCAGGGGATGGATAACTATGGCTACACCTTC. Its translation is CASSENQGMDNYGYTF. The rearrangement links TRBV6-1 to TRBJ1-2, with D tentatively TRBD1 (6 bases). Per germline, CDR1 MNHNS and CDR2 SASEGT. With 2 bases removed from V and 1 base from J, the gap between germline ends came to 14 bases. This CDR3 region has 16 residues.

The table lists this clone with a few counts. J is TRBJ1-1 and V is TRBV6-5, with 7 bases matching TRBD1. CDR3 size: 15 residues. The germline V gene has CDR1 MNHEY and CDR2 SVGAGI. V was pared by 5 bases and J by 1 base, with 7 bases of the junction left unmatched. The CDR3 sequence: CASSVPGQQNTEAFF. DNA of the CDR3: TGTGCCAGCAGTGTCCCGGGACAGCAGAACACTGAAGCTTTCTTT.

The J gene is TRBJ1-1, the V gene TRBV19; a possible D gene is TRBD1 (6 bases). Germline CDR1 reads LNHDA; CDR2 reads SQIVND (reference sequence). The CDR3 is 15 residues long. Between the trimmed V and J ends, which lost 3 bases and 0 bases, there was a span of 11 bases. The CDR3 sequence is CASSIGQPLNTEAFF. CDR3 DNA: TGTGCCAGTAGTATCGGACAGCCCTTGAACACTGAAGCTTTCTTT. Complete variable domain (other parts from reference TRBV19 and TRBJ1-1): DGGITQSPKYLFRKEGQNVTLSCEQNLNHDAMYWYRQDPGQGLRLIYYSQIVNDFQKGDIAEGYSVSREKKESFPLTVTSAQKNPTAFYLCASSIGQPLNTEAFFGQGTRLTVV.

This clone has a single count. This chain's CDR3 is CASSPDRVGEKLFF. Here the CDR3 DNA reads TGTGCCAGCTCCCCAGACAGGGTTGGTGAAAAACTGTTTTTT. The V gene is TRBV5-4, the J gene TRBJ1-4; 7 nucleotides line up with TRBD1. Germline CDR1 reads SGHNT; CDR2 reads YYREEE (reference sequence). CDR3 length: 14 residues. V lost 7 bases to trimming and J lost 7 bases; unmatched junction nucleotides: 10.

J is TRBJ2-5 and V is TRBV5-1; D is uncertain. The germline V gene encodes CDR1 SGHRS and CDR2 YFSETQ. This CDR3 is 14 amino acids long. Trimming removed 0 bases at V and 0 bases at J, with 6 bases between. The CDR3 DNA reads TGCGCCAGCAGCTTGGAGCCGGACCAAGAGACCCAGTACTTC. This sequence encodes CASSLEPDQETQYF.

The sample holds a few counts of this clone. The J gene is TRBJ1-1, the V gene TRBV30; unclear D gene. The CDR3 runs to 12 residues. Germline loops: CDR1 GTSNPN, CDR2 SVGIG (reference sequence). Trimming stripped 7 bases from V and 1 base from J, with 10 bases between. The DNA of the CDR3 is TGTGCCTTTGCCCGGCAGAACACTGAAGCTTTCTTT. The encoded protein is CAFARQNTEAFF.

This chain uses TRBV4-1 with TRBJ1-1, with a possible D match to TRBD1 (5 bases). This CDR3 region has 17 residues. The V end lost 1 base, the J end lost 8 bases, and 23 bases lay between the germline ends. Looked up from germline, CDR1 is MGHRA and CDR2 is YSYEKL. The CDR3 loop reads CASSQAMGGNAGREAFF. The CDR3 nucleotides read TGCGCCAGCAGCCAAGCGATGGGGGGGAATGCAGGGCGCGAAGCTTTCTTT.

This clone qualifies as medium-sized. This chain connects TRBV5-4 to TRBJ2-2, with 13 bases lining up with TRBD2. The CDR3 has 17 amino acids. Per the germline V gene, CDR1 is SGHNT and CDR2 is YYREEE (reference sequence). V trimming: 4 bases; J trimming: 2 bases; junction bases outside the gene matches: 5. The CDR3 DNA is TGTGCCAGCAGCCACGGACTAGCGGGGGCCAACACCGGGGAGCTGTTTTTT. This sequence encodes CASSHGLAGANTGELFF.

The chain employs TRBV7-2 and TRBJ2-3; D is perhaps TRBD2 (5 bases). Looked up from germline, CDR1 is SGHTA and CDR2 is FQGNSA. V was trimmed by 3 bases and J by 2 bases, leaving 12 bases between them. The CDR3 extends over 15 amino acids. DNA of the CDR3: TGTGCCAGCAGCTTCCGGAGAGCGGACACAGATACGCAGTATTTT. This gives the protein CASSFRRADTDTQYF.

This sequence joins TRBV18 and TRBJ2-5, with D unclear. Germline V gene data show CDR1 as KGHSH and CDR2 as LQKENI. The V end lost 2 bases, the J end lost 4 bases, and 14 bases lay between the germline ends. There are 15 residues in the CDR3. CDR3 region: CASSPSTISRETQYF. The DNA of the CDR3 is TGTGCCAGCTCACCAAGTACGATAAGTCGAGAGACCCAGTACTTC.

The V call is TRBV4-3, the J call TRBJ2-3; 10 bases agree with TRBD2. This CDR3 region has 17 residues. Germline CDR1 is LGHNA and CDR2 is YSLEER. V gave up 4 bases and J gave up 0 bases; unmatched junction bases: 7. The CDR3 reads CASSPDLAGASTDTQYF. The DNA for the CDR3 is TGCGCCAGCAGCCCAGATCTAGCGGGGGCAAGCACAGATACGCAGTATTTT.

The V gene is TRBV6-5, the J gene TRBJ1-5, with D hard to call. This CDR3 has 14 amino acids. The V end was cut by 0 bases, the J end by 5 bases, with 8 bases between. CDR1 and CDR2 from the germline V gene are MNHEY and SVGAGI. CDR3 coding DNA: TGTGCCAGCAGTTACTCGCCGGAAGATCAGCCCCAGCATTTT. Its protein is CASSYSPEDQPQHF.

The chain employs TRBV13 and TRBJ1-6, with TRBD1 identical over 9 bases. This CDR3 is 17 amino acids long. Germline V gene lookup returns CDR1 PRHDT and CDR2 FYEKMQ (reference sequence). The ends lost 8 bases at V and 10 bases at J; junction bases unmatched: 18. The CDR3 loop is CASYAPHRGPSQSPLHF. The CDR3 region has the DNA TGTGCCAGCTACGCGCCCCACAGGGGGCCATCCCAATCACCCCTCCACTTT.

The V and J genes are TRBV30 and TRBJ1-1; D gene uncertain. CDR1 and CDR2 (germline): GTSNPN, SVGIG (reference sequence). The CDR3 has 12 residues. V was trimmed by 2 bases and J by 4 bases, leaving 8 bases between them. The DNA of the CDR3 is TGTGCCTGGAGTTTGGAGTCCACTGAAGCTTTCTTT. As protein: CAWSLESTEAFF.